This T cell receptor (beta chain) was sequenced in a study of T cells after yellow fever vaccination. One entry per CDR3 protein, called by TCRdb with MiXCR from the 5' RACE reads. The data show almost 600,000 distinct CDR3 sequences, approximately 13% seen once. The V end lost 1 base, the J end lost 9 bases, and 9 bases lay between the germline ends. This CDR3 has 13 amino acids. Germline assignment: CDR1 SGHTA and CDR2 FQGTGA. The clonotype was recovered from a man aged 25 to 45 who received the YFV17D yellow fever vaccine. The rearrangement uses TRBV7-3 and TRBJ2-2, with TRBD1 as a possible D gene (5 bases). Sequenced material: PBMCs, taken on the day of the yellow fever booster vaccination. CDR3 residues: CASSLNLGRELFF. CDR3 coding DNA: TGTGCCAGCAGCTTAAACCTGGGGCGGGAGCTGTTTTTT.